The text below deals with one TCR beta chain. This sample stems from a study of sequential checkpoint blockade in melanoma. The wider study: First-line arms were nivolumab then ipilimumab, or the reverse, randomized 1:1. Both treatment sequences were followed by maintenance nivolumab.

As for treatment: randomized to nivolumab then ipilimumab (arm A) or the reverse (arm B). Patients had received no earlier DNA-damaging chemotherapy. PBMC sorting kept live CD3+CD8+ cells without CD19 or CD56. Here immunoSEQ multiplex PCR was the method, and the copy in TCRdb shows in-frame clones only, minus some. The sample holds roughly 28,000 clones; roughly 80% are singletons and the top ten take 10% to 15%. The CDR3 is made up of 13 amino acids. Germline values: CDR1 SGHTA, CDR2 FQGNSA. With V trimmed by 0 bases and J by 6 bases, 0 bases remained unmatched. The chain carries TRBV7-2 and TRBJ2-3; TRBD1 matches at 7 bases. The input for sequencing was CD8+ T cells sorted from blood (inferred from file names), taken from a patient given nivolumab and ipilimumab in sequence. The receptor's source is a human donor with melanoma. CDR3 loop: CASSLADRDTQYF. The CDR3 DNA follows: TGTGCCAGCAGCTTAGCGGACAGGGATACGCAGTATTTT.